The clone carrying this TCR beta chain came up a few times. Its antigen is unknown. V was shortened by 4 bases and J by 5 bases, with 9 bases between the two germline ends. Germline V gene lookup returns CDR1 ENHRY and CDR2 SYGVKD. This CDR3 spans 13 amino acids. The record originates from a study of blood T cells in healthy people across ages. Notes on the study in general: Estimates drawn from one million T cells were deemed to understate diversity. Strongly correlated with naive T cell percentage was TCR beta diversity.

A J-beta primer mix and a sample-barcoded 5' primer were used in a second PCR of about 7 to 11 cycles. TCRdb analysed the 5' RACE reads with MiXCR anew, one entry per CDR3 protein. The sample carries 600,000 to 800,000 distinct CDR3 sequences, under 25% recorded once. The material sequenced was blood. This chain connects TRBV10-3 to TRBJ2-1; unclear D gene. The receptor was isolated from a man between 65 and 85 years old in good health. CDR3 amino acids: CAISVGSHNEQFF. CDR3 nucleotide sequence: TGTGCCATCAGTGTCGGCAGCCACAATGAGCAGTTCTTC.